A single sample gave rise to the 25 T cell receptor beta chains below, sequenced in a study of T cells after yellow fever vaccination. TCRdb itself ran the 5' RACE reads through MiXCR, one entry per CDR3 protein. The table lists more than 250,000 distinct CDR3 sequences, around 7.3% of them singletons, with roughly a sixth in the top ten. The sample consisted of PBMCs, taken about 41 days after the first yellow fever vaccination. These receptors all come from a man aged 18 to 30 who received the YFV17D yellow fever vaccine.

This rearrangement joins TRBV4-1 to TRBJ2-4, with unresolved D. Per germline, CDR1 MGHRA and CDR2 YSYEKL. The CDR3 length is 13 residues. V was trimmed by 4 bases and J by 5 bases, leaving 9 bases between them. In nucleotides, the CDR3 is TGCGCCAGCAGCCGCACGAAGGAAAACATTCAGTACTTC. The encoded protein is CASSRTKENIQYF.

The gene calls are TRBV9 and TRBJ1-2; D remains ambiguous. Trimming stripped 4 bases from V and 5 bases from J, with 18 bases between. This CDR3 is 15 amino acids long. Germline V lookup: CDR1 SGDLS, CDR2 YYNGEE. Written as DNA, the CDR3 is TGTGCCAGCAGCCCAGGACGGCGCCTAGGGTATGGCTACACCTTC. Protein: CASSPGRRLGYGYTF.

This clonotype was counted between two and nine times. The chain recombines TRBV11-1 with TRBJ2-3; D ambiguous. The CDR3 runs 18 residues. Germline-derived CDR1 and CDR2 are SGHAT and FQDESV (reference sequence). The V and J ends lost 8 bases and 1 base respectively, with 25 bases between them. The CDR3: CASGLWGRSGIRTDTQYF. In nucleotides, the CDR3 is TGTGCCAGCGGCCTCTGGGGAAGGTCGGGCATCCGCACAGATACGCAGTATTTT.

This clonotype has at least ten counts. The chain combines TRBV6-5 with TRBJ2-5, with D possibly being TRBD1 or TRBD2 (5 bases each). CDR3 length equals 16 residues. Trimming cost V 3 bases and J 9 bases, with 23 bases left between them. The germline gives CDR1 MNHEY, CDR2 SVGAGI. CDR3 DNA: TGTGCCAGCAGTTATATGCCGGGGACCCAATCATCGGCCCAGTACTTC. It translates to CASSYMPGTQSSAQYF.

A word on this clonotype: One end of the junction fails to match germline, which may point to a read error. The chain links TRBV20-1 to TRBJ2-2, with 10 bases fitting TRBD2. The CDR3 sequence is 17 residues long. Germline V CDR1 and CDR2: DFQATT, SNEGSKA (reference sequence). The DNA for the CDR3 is TGCTGTGCTAGAGGGTGGAGCGGGGGGGGTAACACCGGGGAGCTGTTTTTT. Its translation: CCARGWSGGGNTGELFF.

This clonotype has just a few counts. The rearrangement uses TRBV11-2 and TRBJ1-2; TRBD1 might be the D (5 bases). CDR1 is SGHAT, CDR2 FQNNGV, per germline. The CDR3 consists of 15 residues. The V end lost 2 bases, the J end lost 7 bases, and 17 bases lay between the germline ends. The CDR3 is CASSLRAGPLSGYTF. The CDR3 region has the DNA TGTGCCAGCAGCTTAAGGGCAGGGCCCCTTTCTGGCTACACCTTC. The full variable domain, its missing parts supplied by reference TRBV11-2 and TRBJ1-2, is EAGVAQSPRYKIIEKRQSVAFWCNPISGHATLYWYQQILGQGPKLLIQFQNNGVVDDSQLPKDRFSAERLKGVDSTLKIQPAKLEDSAVYLCASSLRAGPLSGYTFGSGTRLTVV.

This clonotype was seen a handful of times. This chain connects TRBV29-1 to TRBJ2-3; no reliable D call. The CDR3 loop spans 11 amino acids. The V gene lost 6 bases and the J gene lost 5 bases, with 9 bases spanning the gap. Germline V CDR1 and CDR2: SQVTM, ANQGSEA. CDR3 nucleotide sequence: TGCAGCGTAAGCATGCAAGATACGCAGTATTTT. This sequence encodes CSVSMQDTQYF.

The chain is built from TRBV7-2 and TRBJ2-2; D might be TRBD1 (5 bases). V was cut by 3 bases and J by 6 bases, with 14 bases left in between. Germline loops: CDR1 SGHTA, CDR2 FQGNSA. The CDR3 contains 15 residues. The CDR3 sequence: CASSFDRPYSGELFF. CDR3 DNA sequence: TGTGCCAGCAGCTTCGACAGACCCTATTCCGGGGAGCTGTTTTTT.

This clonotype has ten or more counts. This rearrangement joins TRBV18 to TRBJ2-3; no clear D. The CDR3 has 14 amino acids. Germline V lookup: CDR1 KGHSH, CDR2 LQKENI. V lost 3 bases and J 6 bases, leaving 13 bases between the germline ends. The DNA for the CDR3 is TGTGCCAGCTCACCGGGTCTTTTCCCGGATACGCAGTATTTT. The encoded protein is CASSPGLFPDTQYF.

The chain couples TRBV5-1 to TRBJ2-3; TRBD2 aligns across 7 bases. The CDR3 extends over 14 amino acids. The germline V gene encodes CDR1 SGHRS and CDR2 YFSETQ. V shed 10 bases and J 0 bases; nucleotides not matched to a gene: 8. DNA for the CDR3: TGCGCCCGCCTGGCGGGGGAAAGCACAGATACGCAGTATTTT. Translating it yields CARLAGESTDTQYF.

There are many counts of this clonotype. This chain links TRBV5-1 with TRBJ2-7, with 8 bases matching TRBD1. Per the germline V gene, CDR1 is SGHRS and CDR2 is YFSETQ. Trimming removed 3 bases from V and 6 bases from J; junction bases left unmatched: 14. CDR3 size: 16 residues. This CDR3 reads CASSSRSRGHDGEQYF. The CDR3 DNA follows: TGCGCCAGCAGCTCGCGAAGCAGGGGGCACGACGGCGAGCAGTACTTC.

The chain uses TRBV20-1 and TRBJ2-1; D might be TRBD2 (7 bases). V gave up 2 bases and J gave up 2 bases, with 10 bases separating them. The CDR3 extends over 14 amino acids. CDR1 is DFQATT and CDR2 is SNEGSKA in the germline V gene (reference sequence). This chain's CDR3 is CSARPRGPYNEQFF. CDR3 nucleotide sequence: TGCAGTGCTAGACCGCGGGGGCCCTACAATGAGCAGTTCTTC.

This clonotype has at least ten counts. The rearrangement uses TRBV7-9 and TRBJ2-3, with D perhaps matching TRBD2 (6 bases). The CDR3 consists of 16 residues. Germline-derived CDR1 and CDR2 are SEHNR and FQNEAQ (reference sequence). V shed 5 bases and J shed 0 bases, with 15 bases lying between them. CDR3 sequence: CASSPRWGLSTDTQYF. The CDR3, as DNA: TGTGCCAGCAGCCCCAGATGGGGACTGAGCACAGATACGCAGTATTTT.

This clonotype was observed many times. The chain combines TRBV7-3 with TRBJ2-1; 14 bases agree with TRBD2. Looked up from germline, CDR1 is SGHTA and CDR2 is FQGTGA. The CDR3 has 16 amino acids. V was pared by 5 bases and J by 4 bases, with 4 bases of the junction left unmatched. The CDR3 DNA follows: TGTGCCAGCAGCGAGGGACTAGCGGGGGCTTACAATGAGCAGTTCTTC. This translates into CASSEGLAGAYNEQFF.

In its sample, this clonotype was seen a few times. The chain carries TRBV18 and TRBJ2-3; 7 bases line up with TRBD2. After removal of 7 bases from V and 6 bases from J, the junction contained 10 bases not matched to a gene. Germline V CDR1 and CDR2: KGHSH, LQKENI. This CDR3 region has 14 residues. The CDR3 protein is CASYGQRGSDTQYF. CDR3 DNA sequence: TGTGCCAGCTACGGGCAGCGGGGTTCCGATACGCAGTATTTT.

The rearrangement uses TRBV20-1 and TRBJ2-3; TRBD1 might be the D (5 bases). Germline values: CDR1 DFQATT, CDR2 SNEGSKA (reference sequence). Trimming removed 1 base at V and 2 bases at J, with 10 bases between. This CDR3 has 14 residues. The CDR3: CSARVGAVTDTQYF. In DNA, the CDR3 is TGCAGTGCTAGAGTAGGGGCAGTCACAGATACGCAGTATTTT.

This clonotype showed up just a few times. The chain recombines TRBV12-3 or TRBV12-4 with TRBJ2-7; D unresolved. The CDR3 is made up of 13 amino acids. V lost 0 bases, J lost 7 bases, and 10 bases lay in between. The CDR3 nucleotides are TGTGCCAGCAGTTTAGCGAGCCTCTGGGAGCAGTACTTC. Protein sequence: CASSLASLWEQYF.

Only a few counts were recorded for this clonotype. This chain's CDR3 is CASSYGGASYNEQFF. CDR3 sequence (DNA): TGTGCCAGCAGTTACGGGGGGGCCTCTTACAATGAGCAGTTCTTC. The chain joins TRBV6-2 or TRBV6-3 to TRBJ2-1; possibly TRBD2 for D (7 bases). In germline, CDR1 is MNHEY, CDR2 SVGEGT. Trimming removed 2 bases at V and 4 bases at J, with 12 bases between. The CDR3 runs to 15 residues.

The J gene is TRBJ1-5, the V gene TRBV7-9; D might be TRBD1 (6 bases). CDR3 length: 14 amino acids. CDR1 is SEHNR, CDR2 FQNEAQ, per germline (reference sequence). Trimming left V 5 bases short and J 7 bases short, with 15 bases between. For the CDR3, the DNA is TGTGCCAGCAGCCCGGGGACATCGGGACAGCCCCAGCATTTT. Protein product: CASSPGTSGQPQHF.

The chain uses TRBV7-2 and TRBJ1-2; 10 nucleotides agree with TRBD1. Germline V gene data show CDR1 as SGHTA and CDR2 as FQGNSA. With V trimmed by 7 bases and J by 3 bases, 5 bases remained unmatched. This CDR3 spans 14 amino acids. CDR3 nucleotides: TGTGCCAGCACTCCCGGGACAGGGGACTATGGCTACACCTTC. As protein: CASTPGTGDYGYTF.

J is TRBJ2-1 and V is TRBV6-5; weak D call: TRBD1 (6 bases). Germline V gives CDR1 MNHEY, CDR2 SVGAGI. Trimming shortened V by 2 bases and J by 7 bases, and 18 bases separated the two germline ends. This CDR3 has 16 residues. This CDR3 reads CASSYARVGTSNEQFF. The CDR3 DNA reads TGTGCCAGCAGTTACGCGCGAGTCGGGACAAGTAATGAGCAGTTCTTC.

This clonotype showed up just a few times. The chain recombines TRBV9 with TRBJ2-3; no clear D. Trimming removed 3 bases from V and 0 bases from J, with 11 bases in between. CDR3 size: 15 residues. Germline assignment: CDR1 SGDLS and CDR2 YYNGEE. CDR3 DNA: TGTGCCAGCAGCGGGGGATCAACTAGCACAGATACGCAGTATTTT. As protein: CASSGGSTSTDTQYF.

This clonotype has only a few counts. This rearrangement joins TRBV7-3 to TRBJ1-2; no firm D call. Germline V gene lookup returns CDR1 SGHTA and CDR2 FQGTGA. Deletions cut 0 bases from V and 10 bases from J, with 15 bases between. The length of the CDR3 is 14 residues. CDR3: CASSLTAPSPSYTF. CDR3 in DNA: TGTGCCAGCAGCTTAACCGCACCCTCGCCGTCCTACACCTTC.

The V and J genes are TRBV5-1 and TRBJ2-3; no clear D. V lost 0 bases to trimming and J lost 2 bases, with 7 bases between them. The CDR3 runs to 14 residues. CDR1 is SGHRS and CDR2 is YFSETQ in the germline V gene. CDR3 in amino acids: CASSLASFTDTQYF. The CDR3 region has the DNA TGCGCCAGCAGCTTGGCCAGCTTCACAGATACGCAGTATTTT.

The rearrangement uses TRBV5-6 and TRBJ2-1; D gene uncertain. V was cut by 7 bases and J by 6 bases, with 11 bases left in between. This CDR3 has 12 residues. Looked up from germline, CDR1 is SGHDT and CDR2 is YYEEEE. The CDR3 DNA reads TGTGCCAGCCGGAACAGTGGCAATGAGCAGTTCTTC. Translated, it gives CASRNSGNEQFF.